This entry concerns a single TCR beta chain. Its antigen is not identified. These data belong to a study of post-analysis software for immune sequencing data. Built from TCR beta cDNA, the libraries had unique molecular identifiers in them. One entry per CDR3 protein, called by TCRdb with MiXCR from the PCR reads. The table lists about 820,000 distinct CDR3 sequences, about 57% of them singletons. CDR1 is SGHTA and CDR2 is FQGNSA in the germline V gene. This CDR3 has 14 residues. Study-level results: Samples made in the same batch grouped tightly together by F measure. Among four or five TRBV segments more frequent in patients than controls were TRBV5-6, TRBV5-1 and TRBV20-1. The study found significantly lower normalized Chao1 diversity in multiple sclerosis patients than in controls.

The sample was blood. The source of this sequence is a girl aged 5 to 17 with multiple sclerosis. The chain combines TRBV7-2 with TRBJ2-7, with D uncertain. TRBJ2-5 explains the end of the DNA better; the J call may be wrong. CDR3 DNA: TGTGCCAGCAGCTTAGCTGGGTTTGAAGAGACCCAGTACTTC. Protein sequence: CASSLAGFEETQYF.